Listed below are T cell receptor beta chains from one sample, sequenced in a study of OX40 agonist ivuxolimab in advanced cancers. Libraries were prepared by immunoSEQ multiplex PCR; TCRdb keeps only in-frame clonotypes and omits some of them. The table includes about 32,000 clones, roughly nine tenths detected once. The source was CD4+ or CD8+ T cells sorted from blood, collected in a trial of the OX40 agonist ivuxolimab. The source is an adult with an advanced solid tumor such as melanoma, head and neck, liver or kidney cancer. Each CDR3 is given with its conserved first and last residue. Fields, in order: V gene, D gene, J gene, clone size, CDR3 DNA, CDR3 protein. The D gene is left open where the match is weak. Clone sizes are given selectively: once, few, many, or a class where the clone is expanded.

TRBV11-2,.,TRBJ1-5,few,TGTGCCAGCAGCTTACATCCAGATCAGCCCCAGCATTTT,CASSLHPDQPQHF
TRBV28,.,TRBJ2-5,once,TGTGCCAGCAGCTCAGCGGAGGGTACCCAAGAGACCCAGTACTTC,CASSSAEGTQETQYF
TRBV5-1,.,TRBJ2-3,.,TGCGCCAGCAGCTACTCCAGGGGGGTCACAGATACGCAGTATTTT,CASSYSRGVTDTQYF
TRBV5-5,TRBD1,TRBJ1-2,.,TGTGCCAGCAGCCCGGGACAGGGGGCTGGGGGCTACACCTTC,CASSPGQGAGGYTF
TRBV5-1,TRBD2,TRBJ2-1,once,TGCGCCAGCAGCCCCGGCGGGAGCTCCTACAATGAGCAGTTCTTC,CASSPGGSSYNEQFF
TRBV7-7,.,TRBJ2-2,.,TGTGCCAGCAGCTGGACAGAGTACACCGGGGAGCTGTTTTTT,CASSWTEYTGELFF
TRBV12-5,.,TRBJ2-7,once,TGTGCTAGTCGGGACCGACTCTACGAGCAGTACTTC,CASRDRLYEQYF
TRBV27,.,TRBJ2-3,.,TGTGCCAGCAGAGACCTCGGGGCAGATACGCAGTATTTT,CASRDLGADTQYF
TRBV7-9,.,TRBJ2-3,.,TGTGCCAGCAGCTTCGGCAGTAGCACAGATACGCAGTATTTT,CASSFGSSTDTQYF
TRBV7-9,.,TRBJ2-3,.,TGTGCCAGCAGCTCACGGAACTACGATACGCAGTATTTT,CASSSRNYDTQYF
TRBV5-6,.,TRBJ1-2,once,TGTGCCAGCAGCTTTGGGGAGAACTATGGCTACACCTTC,CASSFGENYGYTF
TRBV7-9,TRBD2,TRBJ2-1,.,TGTGCCAGCAGCCCCAGCGGGGGGAGATACAATGAGCAGTTCTTC,CASSPSGGRYNEQFF
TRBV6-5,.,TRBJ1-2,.,TGTGCCAGCAGTCCGCTTTGGGTAAACTATGGCTACACCTTC,CASSPLWVNYGYTF
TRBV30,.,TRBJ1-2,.,TGTGCCTGGAGTGGGGTTGGCTACACCTTC,CAWSGVGYTF
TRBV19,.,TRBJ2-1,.,TGTGCCAGTAGTATATTAGCCAGGTCCTACAATGAGCAGTTCTTC,CASSILARSYNEQFF
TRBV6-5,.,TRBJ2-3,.,TGTGCCAGCAGTTACGGAGGGGGGGCAGGGCAGTATTTT,CASSYGGGAGQYF
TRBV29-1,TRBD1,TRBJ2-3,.,TGCAGCGTTGATCCGGACAGGGTCATAGGGTATACGCAGTATTTT,CSVDPDRVIGYTQYF
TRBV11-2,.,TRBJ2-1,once,TGTGCCAGCAGCCCCCCCGGAACCGGCATCGTTCTAAGTAATGAGCAGTTCTTC,CASSPPGTGIVLSNEQFF
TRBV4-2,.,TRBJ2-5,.,TGTGCCAGCAGCCAAGAGGCAGCTCAAGAGACCCAGTACTTC,CASSQEAAQETQYF
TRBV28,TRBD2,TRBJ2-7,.,TGTGCCAGCAGTCCTGGGACTAGCGGGACCTACGAGCAGTACTTC,CASSPGTSGTYEQYF
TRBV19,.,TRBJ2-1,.,TGTGCCAGTAGTATACAAGGGGCCGACAATGAGCAGTTCTTC,CASSIQGADNEQFF
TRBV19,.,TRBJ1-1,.,TGTGCCAGTAGTTTCAACCCAGGGTATGAAACTGAAGCTTTCTTT,CASSFNPGYETEAFF
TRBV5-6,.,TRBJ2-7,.,TGTGCCAGCAGCTTAGGGAGCTCCTACGAGCAGTACTTC,CASSLGSSYEQYF
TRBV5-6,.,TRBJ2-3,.,TGTGCCAGCAGCTTCGTCCCGGGGTCTCAGGGAGATACGCAGTATTTT,CASSFVPGSQGDTQYF
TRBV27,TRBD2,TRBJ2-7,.,TGTGCCAGCAGTGTCAGGGTGGGGGGGTATTATGAGCAGTACTTC,CASSVRVGGYYEQYF
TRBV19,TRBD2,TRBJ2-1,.,TGTGCCAGTAGTATGGGGGCTAGCGGGAGTCTCGGCTACAATGAGCAGTTCTTC,CASSMGASGSLGYNEQFF
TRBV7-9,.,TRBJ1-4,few,TGTGCCAGCAGCGATTCTATGGGGCCTCTGGGTGAAAAACTGTTTTTT,CASSDSMGPLGEKLFF
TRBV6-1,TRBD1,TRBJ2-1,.,TGTGCCAGCACCCCAGGGACAGGGAGTTACAATGAGCAGTTCTTC,CASTPGTGSYNEQFF
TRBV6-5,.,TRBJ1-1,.,TGTGCCAGCAGTTACTCGCCTGGTACTGAAGCTTTCTTT,CASSYSPGTEAFF
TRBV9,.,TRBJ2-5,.,TGTGCCAGCAGCGCCCCACTAGGGCGACAAGAGACCCAGTACTTC,CASSAPLGRQETQYF
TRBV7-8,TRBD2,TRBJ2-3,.,TGTGCCAGCAGCTTGGGACTAGCGACAGATACGCAGTATTTT,CASSLGLATDTQYF
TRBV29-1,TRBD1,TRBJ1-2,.,TGCAGCGTCGCTGGGACAGGTGAACCGTCTGGCTACACCTTC,CSVAGTGEPSGYTF
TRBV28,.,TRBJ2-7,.,TGTGCCAGCAGTTTATCCTCCGGGATCTACGAGCAGTACTTC,CASSLSSGIYEQYF
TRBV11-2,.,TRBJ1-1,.,TGTGCCAGCAGCCCAACAACGAACACTGAAGCTTTCTTT,CASSPTTNTEAFF
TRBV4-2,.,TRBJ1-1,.,TGTGCCAGCAGCCAAGCAGGGGAAAGCGCTGAAGCTTTCTTT,CASSQAGESAEAFF
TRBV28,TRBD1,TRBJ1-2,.,TGTGCCAGCAGTCCGGACAGGTCCGCATATTTTAACTATGGCTACACCTTC,CASSPDRSAYFNYGYTF
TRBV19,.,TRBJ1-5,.,TGTGCCAGTAGTAGGGGTATAGATAGCAATCAGCCCCAGCATTTT,CASSRGIDSNQPQHF
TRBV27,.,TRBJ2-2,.,TGTGCCAGCAGTTCCTTGACAGACGCGAACACCGGGGAGCTGTTTTTT,CASSSLTDANTGELFF